This TCR beta chain was documented in a study of blood T cell dynamics during melanoma immunotherapy. Per germline, CDR1 MNHNY and CDR2 SVGAGI (reference sequence). Trimming removed 4 bases at V and 5 bases at J, with 9 bases between. This CDR3 is 13 amino acids long. The study's findings and limits: Disease-control patients' PBMC repertoires became either more clonal or more diverse at W3.

Data came from immunoSEQ multiplex PCR; TCRdb stores just in-frame clones and leaves some out. This table holds 13,000 or so clones, around 87% found once. Remarks on this clone: Its antigen is unidentified.

The time point denotes: week 3, after first cycle of checkpoint inhibitor. One draw preceded checkpoint blockade; another followed its first cycle at week 3. No patient had earlier systemic cancer treatment, concurrent immunosuppressants, or another active cancer. This material consisted of blood, taken from a patient treated with checkpoint blockade. The clonotype comes from a human donor with melanoma. This chain connects TRBV6-6 to TRBJ1-5; perhaps TRBD1 as D (6 bases). The CDR3 sequence is CASSSGVYQPQHF. CDR3 bases: TGTGCCAGCAGTTCAGGGGTATATCAGCCCCAGCATTTT.